This T cell receptor (beta chain) was sequenced in a study of blood T cell repertoires in COVID-19. Study as a whole: Researchers got acute and convalescent COVID-19 samples from the United States, Italy and Spain. T cells, B-cell-depleted T cells, or PBMCs provided the cDNA or gDNA that served as material.

Individuals aged roughly 18 to 95 years were recruited from about two dozen US areas. With 5 bases removed from V and 5 bases from J, the gap between germline ends came to 12 bases. The CDR3 loop spans 13 amino acids. Study processing details: Reference gene primer amplification gave nucleated cell count estimates. Repertoires were generated with immunoSEQ multiplex PCR, while TCRdb's copy carries only in-frame clones and drops some. V and J calls and clone size come straight from that table; D and trimming were deduced from the DNA. Of roughly 290,000 clones listed, 80% to 90% are singletons. The sequence was obtained from a man aged 25 to 40 who had recovered from COVID-19. The sequencing sample was made of PBMCs or T cells enriched from blood (not recorded which). V gene TRBV12-3 or TRBV12-4 combines with J gene TRBJ1-2; D is uncertain. The DNA of the CDR3 is TGTGCCAGCAGTCCCGGGGAAGGGTATGGCTACACCTTC. Residues: CASSPGEGYGYTF.